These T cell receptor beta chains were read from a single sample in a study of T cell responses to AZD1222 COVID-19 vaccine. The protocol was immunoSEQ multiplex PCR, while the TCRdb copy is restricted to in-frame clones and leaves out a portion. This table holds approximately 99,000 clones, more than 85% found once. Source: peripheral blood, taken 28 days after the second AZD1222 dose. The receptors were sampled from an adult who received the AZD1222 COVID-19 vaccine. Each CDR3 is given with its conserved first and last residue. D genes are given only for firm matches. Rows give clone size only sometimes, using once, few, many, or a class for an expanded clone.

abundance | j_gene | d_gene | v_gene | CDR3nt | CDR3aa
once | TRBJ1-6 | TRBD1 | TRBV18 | TGTGCCAGCTCACCTAACAAGGACAGGGGCGCATCACCCCTCCACTTT | CASSPNKDRGASPLHF
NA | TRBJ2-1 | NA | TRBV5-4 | TGTGCCAGCAGTCGGGGCTCTAGCCCGAATGAGCAGTTCTTC | CASSRGSSPNEQFF
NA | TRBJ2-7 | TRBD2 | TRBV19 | TGTGCCAGTAGTATGACTAGCGGGAACTACGAGCAGTACTTC | CASSMTSGNYEQYF
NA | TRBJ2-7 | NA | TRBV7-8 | TGTGCCAGCAGCTCGCAGGGAAGAGGCTACGAGCAGTACTTC | CASSSQGRGYEQYF
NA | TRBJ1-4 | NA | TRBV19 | TGTGCCAGTAGTTCTTACGGATATGAAAAACTGTTTTTT | CASSSYGYEKLFF
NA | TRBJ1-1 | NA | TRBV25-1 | TGTGCCAGCAGTCAGCAGGGGAACACTGAAGCTTTCTTT | CASSQQGNTEAFF
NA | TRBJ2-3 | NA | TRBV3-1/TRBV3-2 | TGTGCCAGCAGCCAAGAGGTTACGCAGTATTTT | CASSQEVTQYF
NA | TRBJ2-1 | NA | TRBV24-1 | TGTGCCACCAGTGACTCAGCCCCACAGGGCCCATACAATGAGCAGTTCTTC | CATSDSAPQGPYNEQFF
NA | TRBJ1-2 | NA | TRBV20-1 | TGCAGTGCTCTGGACTGGGATCTTCACTTC | CSALDWDLHF
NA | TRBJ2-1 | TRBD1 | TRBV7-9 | TGTGCCAGCAGCGGTCGGGACAGGGGAGAGGACAATGAGCAGTTCTTC | CASSGRDRGEDNEQFF